The 5 T cell receptor beta chains below all came from one sample that was sequenced in a study of blood T cell repertoires in COVID-19. Assay used: immunoSEQ multiplex PCR; TCRdb lists only in-frame clones, some missing. The repertoire holds about 200,000 clones, with 70% to 85% as singletons. The sequenced sample consisted of PBMCs or T cells enriched from blood (not recorded which). The origin of the receptors is a man aged 40-55 years who had recovered from COVID-19.

This clone was found a few times. Written as DNA, the CDR3 is TGTGCCAGTAGTATCTCAGGGGCTGGAAACACCATATATTTT. Its translation is CASSISGAGNTIYF. The chain links TRBV19 to TRBJ1-3; TRBD1 is a possible D gene (6 bases). The V and J ends lost 3 bases and 2 bases respectively, with 8 bases between them. This CDR3 region has 14 residues. The germline V gene encodes CDR1 LNHDA and CDR2 SQIVND (reference sequence).

The rearrangement joins TRBV30 to TRBJ1-2, with 8 bases fitting TRBD1. Losses at the gene ends were 3 bases for V and 3 bases for J; bases not matched to a gene: 9. The CDR3 consists of 15 residues. CDR1 is GTSNPN and CDR2 is SVGIG in the germline V gene (reference sequence). The CDR3 sequence: CAWRESGTGDYGYTF. DNA of the CDR3: TGTGCCTGGAGGGAAAGCGGGACAGGCGACTATGGCTACACCTTC.

This chain uses TRBV27 with TRBJ1-1, with TRBD1 matching 8 bases. CDR3 length equals 14 residues. From germline, CDR1 is MNHEY and CDR2 SMNVEV (reference sequence). J lost 3 bases, V lost 5 bases, and 5 bases had no gene match. The CDR3 sequence is CASSPGGAYTEAFF. CDR3 bases: TGTGCCAGCAGTCCAGGGGGCGCGTACACTGAAGCTTTCTTT.

The chain uses TRBV13 and TRBJ1-2; 7 bases line up with TRBD1. Trimming removed 5 bases from V and 0 bases from J; junction bases left unmatched: 6. This CDR3 comprises 15 residues. Germline V gene data show CDR1 as PRHDT and CDR2 as FYEKMQ (reference sequence). The CDR3 loop is CASSTGGQANYGYTF. DNA of the CDR3: TGTGCCAGCAGCACCGGCGGACAGGCTAACTATGGCTACACCTTC.

This chain connects TRBV15 to TRBJ2-1, with D tentatively TRBD2 (5 bases). This CDR3 has 18 residues. CDR1 LNHNV and CDR2 YYDKDF come from the germline V gene (reference sequence). V was trimmed by 0 bases and J by 3 bases, leaving 18 bases between them. The CDR3 nucleotides are TGTGCCACCAGCAGAGATACCGCGACTATCCCTCTCTACAATGAGCAGTTCTTC. Translating it yields CATSRDTATIPLYNEQFF.